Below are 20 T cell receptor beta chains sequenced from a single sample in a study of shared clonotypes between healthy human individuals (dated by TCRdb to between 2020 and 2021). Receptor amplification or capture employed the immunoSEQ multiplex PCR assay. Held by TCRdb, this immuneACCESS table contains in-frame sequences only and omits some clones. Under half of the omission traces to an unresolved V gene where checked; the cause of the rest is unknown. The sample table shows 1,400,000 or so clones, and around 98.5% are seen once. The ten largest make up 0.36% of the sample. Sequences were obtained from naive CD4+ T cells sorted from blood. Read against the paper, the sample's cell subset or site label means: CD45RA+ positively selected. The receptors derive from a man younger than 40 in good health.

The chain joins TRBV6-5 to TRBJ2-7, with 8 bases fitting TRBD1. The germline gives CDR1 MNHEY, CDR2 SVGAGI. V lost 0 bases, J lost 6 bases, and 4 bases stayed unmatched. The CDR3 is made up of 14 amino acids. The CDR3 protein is CASSYSSGGSEQYF. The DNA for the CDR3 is TGTGCCAGCAGTTACTCTTCAGGGGGCTCCGAGCAGTACTTC.

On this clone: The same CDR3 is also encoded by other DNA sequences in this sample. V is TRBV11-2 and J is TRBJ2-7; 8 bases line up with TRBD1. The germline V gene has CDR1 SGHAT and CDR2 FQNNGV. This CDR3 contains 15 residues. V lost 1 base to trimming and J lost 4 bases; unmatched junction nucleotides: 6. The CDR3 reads CASSLVGTGFYEQYF. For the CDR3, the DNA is TGTGCCAGCAGCTTAGTAGGGACAGGCTTTTACGAGCAGTACTTC.

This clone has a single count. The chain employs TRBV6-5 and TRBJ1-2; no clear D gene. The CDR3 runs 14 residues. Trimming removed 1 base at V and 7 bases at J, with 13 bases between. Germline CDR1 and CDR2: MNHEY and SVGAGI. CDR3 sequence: CASSYFEGTGGYTF. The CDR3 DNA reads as TGTGCCAGCAGTTACTTTGAGGGTACTGGTGGCTACACCTTC.

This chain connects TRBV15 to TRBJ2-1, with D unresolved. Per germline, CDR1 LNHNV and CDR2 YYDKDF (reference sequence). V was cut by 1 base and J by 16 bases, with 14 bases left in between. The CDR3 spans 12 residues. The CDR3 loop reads CATSRVGPVIFF. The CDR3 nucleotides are TGTGCCACCAGCAGAGTGGGTCCAGTCATTTTCTTC.

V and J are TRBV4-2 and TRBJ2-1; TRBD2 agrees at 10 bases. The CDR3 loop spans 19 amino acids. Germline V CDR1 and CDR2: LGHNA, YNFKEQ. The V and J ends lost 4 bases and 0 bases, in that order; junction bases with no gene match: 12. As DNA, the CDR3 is TGTGCCAGCAGCCCGATGGGAGGTAGCGGGGGGCCCTCCTACAATGAGCAGTTCTTC. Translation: CASSPMGGSGGPSYNEQFF.

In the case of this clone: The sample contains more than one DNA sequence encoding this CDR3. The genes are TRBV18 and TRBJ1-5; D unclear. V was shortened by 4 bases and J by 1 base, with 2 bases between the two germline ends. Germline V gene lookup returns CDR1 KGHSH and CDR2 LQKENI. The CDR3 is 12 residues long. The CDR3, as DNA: TGTGCCAGCTCACAAAGCAATCAGCCCCAGCATTTT. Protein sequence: CASSQSNQPQHF.

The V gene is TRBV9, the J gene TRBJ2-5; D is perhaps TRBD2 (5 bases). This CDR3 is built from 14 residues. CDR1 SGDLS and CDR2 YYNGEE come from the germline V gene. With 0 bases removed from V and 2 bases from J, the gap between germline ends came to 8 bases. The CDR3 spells CASSVAWRQETQYF. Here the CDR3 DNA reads TGTGCCAGCAGCGTAGCTTGGAGGCAAGAGACCCAGTACTTC.

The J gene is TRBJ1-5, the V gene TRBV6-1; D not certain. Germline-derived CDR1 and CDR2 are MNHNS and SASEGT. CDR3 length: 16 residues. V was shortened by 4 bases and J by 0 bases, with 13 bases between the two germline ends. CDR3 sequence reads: CASSASPGGSNQPQHF. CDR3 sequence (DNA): TGTGCCAGCAGTGCCTCGCCAGGTGGTAGCAATCAGCCCCAGCATTTT.

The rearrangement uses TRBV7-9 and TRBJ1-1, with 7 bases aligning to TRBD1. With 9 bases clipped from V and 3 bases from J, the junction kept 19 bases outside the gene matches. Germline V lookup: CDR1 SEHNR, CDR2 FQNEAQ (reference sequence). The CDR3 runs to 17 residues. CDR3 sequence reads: CASTPGAGGLRDTEAFF. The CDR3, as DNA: TGTGCCAGTACCCCGGGGGCAGGGGGGCTGAGGGACACTGAAGCTTTCTTT.

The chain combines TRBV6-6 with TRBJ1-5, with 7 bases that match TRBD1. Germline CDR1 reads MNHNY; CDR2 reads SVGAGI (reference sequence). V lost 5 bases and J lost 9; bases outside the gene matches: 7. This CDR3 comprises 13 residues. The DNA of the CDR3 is TGTGCCAGCAGTCCGGGACAGCCCATGCCCCAGCATTTT. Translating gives CASSPGQPMPQHF.

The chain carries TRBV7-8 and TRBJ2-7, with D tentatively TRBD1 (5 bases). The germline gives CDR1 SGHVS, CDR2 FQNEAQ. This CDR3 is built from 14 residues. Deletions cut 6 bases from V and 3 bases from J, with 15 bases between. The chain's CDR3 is CASSFKGQGYEQYF. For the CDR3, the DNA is TGTGCCAGCAGTTTTAAGGGGCAGGGCTACGAGCAGTACTTC. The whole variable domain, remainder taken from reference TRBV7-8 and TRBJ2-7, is GAGVSQSPRYKVAKRGQDVALRCDPISGHVSLFWYQQALGQGPEFLTYFQNEAQLDKSGLPSDRFFAERPEGSVSTLKIQRTQQEDSAVYLCASSFKGQGYEQYFGPGTRLTVT.

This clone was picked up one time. The CDR3 nucleotides are TGTGCCAGCAGCCGGGACAGGGGGCCCGCTGACTATGGCTACACCTTC. It codes for CASSRDRGPADYGYTF. This chain links TRBV2 with TRBJ1-2; 12 nucleotides match TRBD1. After removal of 6 bases from V and 3 bases from J, the junction contained 8 bases not matched to a gene. CDR1 and CDR2 (germline): SNHLY, FYNNEI. The CDR3 runs 16 residues.

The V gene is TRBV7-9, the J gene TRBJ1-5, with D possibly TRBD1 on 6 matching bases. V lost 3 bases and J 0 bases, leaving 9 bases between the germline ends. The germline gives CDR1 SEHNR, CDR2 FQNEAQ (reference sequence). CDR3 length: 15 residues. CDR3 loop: CASSFEGGSNQPQHF. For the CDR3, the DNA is TGTGCCAGCAGCTTTGAGGGGGGTAGCAATCAGCCCCAGCATTTT.

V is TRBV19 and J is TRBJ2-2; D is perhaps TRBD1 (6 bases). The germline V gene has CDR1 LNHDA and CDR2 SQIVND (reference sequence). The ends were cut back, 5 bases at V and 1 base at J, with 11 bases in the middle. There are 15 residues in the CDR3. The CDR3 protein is CASSSTGMNTGELFF. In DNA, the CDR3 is TGTGCCAGTAGTTCAACAGGGATGAACACCGGGGAGCTGTTTTTT.

The CDR3 bases are TGTGCCAGCAACCCGGCCTTTATGAGCGGGAAGGGAGATACGCAGTATTTT. The encoded protein is CASNPAFMSGKGDTQYF. The rearrangement links TRBV11-1 to TRBJ2-3, with 7 bases fitting TRBD2. Unmatched junction bases numbered 18, after V lost 7 bases and J lost 5 bases. Germline CDR1 reads SGHAT; CDR2 reads FQDESV (reference sequence). This CDR3 is built from 17 residues.

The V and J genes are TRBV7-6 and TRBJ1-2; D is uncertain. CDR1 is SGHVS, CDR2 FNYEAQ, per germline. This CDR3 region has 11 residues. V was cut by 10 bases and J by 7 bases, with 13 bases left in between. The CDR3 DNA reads TGTGCCATAGCGGGGTTTGGTGGCTACACCTTC. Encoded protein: CAIAGFGGYTF. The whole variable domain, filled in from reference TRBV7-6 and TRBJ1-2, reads GAGVSQSPRYKVTKRGQDVALRCDPISGHVSLYWYRQALGQGPEFLTYFNYEAQQDKSGLPNDRFSAERPEGSISTLTIQRTEQRDSAMYRCAIAGFGGYTFGSGTRLTVV.

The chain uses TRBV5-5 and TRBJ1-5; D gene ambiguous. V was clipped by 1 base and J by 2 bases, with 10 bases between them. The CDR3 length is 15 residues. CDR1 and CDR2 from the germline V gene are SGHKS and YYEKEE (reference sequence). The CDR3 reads CASSLYGGGNQPQHF. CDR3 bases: TGTGCCAGCAGCTTGTATGGAGGAGGCAATCAGCCCCAGCATTTT.

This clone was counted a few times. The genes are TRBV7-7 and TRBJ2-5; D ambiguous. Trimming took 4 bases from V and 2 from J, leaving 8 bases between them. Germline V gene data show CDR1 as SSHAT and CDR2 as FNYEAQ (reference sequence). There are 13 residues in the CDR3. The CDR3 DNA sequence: TGTGCCAGCAGCTACCGGTCACAAGAGACCCAGTACTTC. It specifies CASSYRSQETQYF.

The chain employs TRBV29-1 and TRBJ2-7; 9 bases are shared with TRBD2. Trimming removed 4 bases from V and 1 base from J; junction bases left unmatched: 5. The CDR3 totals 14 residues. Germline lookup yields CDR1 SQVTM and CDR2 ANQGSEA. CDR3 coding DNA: TGCAGCGTTGCCCGTAGCGGGAGTTCCTACGAGCAGTACTTC. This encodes CSVARSGSSYEQYF.

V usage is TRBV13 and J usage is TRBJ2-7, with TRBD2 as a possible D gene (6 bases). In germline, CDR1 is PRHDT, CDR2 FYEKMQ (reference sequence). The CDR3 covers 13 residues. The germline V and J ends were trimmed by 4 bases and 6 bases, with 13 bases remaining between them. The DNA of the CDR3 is TGTGCCAGCAGCTCCGGCGGGGTGCGCGAGCAGTACTTC. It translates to CASSSGGVREQYF. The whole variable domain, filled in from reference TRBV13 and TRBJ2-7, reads AAGVIQSPRHLIKEKRETATLKCYPIPRHDTVYWYQQGPGQDPQFLISFYEKMQSDKGSIPDRFSAQQFSDYHSELNMSSLELGDSALYFCASSSGGVREQYFGPGTRLTVT.